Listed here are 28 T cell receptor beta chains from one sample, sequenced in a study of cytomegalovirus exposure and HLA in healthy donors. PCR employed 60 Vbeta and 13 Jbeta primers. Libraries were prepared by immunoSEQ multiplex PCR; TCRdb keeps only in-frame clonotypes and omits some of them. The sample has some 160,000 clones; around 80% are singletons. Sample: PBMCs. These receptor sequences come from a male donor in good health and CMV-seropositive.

The CDR3 protein is CASSRGTSGRMSGELFF. CDR3 nucleotide sequence: TGCGCCAGCAGCAGAGGGACTAGCGGGAGGATGAGCGGGGAGCTGTTTTTT. The chain recombines TRBV5-1 with TRBJ2-2; TRBD2 matches at 15 bases. V lost 4 bases, J lost 7 bases, and 8 bases stayed unmatched. The CDR3 has 17 residues. CDR1 SGHRS and CDR2 YFSETQ come from the germline V gene.

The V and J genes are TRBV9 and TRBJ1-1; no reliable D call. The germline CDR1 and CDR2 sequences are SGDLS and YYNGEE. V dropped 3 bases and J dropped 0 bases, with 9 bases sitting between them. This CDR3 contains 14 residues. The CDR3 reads CASSARWVNTEAFF. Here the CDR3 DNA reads TGTGCCAGCAGCGCGAGGTGGGTGAACACTGAAGCTTTCTTT.

The CDR3: CASSFGSAKGYTF. The CDR3 coding sequence is TGTGCCAGCAGCTTTGGCAGCGCTAAGGGCTACACCTTC. The V and J genes are TRBV7-2 and TRBJ1-2; D uncertain. This CDR3 comprises 13 residues. V lost 3 bases to trimming and J lost 8 bases, with 13 bases between them. From germline, CDR1 is SGHTA and CDR2 FQGNSA. The full variable domain, with the rest looked up from reference TRBV7-2 and TRBJ1-2, is GAGVSQSPSNKVTEKGKDVELRCDPISGHTALYWYRQSLGQGLEFLIYFQGNSAPDKSGLPSDRFSAERTGGSVSTLTIQRTQQEDSAVYLCASSFGSAKGYTFGSGTRLTVV.

The CDR3 DNA is TGTGCCAGCAGCTCCCCCCTGACAGGCATCTCCTACGAGCAGTACTTC. Its translation is CASSSPLTGISYEQYF. This chain joins TRBV6-6 and TRBJ2-7; D possibly corresponds to TRBD1 (6 bases). Trimming removed 6 bases from V and 0 bases from J, with 18 bases in between. Germline CDR1 is MNHNY and CDR2 is SVGAGI (reference sequence). The CDR3 is 16 amino acids.

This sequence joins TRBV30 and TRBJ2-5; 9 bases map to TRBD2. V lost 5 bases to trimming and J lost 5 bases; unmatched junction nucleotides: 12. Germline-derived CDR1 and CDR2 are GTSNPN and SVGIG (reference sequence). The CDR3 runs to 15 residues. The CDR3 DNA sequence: TGTGCCTGGTCCGGGTGGCGGGAGGGCCCGGAGACCCAGTACTTC. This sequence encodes CAWSGWREGPETQYF.

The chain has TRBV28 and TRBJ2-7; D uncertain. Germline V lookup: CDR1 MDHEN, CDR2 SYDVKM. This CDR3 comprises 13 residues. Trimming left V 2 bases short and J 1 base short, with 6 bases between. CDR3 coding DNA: TGTGCCAGCAGTTTAGGCGGATCCTACGAGCAGTACTTC. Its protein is CASSLGGSYEQYF.

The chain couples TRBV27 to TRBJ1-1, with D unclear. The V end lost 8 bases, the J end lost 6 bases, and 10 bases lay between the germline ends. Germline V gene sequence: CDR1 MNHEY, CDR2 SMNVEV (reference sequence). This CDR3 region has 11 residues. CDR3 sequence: CASPLQPEAFF. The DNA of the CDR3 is TGTGCCAGCCCTTTACAGCCTGAAGCTTTCTTT.

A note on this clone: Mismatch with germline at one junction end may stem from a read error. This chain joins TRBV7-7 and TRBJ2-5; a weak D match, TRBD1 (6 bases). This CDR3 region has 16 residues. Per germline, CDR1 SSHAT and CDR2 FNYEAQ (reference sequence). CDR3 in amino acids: CASSLAPAQGLGTQYF. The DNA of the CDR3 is TGTGCTAGCAGCTTAGCCCCGGCACAGGGCCTAGGGACCCAGTACTTC. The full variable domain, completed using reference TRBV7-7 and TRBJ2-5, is GAGVSQSPRYKVTKRGQDVTLRCDPISSHATLYWYQQALGQGPEFLTYFNYEAQPDKSGLPSDRFSAERPEGSISTLTIQRTEQRDSAMYRCASSLAPAQGLGTQYFGPGTRLLVL.

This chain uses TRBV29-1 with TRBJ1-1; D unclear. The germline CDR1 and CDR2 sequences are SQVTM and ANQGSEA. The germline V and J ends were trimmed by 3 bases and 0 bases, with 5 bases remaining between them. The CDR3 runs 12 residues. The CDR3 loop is CSVEGLNTEAFF. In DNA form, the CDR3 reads TGCAGCGTTGAGGGCCTGAACACTGAAGCTTTCTTT.

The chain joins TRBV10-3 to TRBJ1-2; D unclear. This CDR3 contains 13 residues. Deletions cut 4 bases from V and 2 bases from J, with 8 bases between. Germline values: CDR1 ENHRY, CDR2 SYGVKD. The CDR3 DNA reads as TGTGCCATCAGTGCGGAGGGAAACTATGGCTACACCTTC. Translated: CAISAEGNYGYTF.

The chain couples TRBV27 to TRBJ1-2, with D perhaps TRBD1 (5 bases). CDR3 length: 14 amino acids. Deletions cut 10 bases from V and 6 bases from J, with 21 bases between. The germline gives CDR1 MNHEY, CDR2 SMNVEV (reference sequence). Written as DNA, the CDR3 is TGTGCCACCTCAAGGTCAGGGAAAGTGAATGGCTACACCTTC. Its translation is CATSRSGKVNGYTF.

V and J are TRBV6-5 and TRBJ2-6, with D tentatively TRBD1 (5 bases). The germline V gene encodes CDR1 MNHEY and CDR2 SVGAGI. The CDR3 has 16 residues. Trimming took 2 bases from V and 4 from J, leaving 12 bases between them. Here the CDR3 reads CASSYTSGLGANVLTF. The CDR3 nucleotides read TGTGCCAGCAGTTACACCTCAGGGTTAGGGGCCAACGTCCTGACTTTC.

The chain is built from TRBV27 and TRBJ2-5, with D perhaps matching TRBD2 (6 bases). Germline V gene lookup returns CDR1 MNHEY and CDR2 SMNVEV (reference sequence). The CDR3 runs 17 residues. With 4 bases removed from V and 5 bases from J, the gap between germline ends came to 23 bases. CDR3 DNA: TGTGCCAGCAGTTCCCCATGGAACGGAGGGCTGGGGGAGACCCAGTACTTC. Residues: CASSSPWNGGLGETQYF.

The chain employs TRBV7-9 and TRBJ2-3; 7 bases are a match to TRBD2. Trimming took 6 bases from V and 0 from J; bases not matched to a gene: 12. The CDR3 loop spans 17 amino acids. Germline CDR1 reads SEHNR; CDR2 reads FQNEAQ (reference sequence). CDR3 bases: TGTGCCAGCAGTCCGAAAAGACTAGCAGCTAGCACAGATACGCAGTATTTT. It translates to CASSPKRLAASTDTQYF. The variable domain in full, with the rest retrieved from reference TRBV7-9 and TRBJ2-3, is DTGVSQNPRHKITKRGQNVTFRCDPISEHNRLYWYRQTLGQGPEFLTYFQNEAQLEKSRLLSDRFSAERPKGSFSTLEIQRTEQGDSAMYLCASSPKRLAASTDTQYFGPGTRLTVL.

CDR3 protein: CASSGSRSSYNSPLHF. CDR3 coding DNA: TGTGCCAGCAGTGGCAGTCGGAGCTCCTATAATTCACCCCTCCACTTT. The V call is TRBV27, the J call TRBJ1-6; unclear D gene. Trimming removed 5 bases from V and 0 bases from J, with 11 bases in between. The CDR3 contains 16 residues. Per the germline V gene, CDR1 is MNHEY and CDR2 is SMNVEV (reference sequence).

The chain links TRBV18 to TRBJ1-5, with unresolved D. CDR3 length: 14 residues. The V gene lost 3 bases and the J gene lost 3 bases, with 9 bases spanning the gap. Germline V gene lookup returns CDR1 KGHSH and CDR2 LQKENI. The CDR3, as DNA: TGTGCCAGCTCACCCCAACAAGACAATCAGCCCCAGCATTTT. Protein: CASSPQQDNQPQHF.

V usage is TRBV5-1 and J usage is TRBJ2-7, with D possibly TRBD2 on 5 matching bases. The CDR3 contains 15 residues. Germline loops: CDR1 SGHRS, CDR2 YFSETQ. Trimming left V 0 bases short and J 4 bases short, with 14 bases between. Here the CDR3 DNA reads TGCGCCAGCAGCTTGGAGCCTTGGAGGCGATACGAGCAGTACTTC. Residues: CASSLEPWRRYEQYF.

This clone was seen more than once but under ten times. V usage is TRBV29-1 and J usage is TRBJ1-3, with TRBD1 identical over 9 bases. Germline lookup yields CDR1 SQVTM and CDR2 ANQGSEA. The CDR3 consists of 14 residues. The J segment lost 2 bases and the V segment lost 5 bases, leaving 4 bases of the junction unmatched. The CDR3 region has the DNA TGCAGCGTTTTACAGGGGGCGGCTGGAAACACCATATATTTT. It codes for CSVLQGAAGNTIYF. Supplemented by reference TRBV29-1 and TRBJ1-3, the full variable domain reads SAVISQKPSRDICQRGTSLTIQCQVDSQVTMMFWYRQQPGQSLTLIATANQGSEATYESGFVIDKFPISRPNLTFSTLTVSNMSPEDSSIYLCSVLQGAAGNTIYFGEGSWLTVV.

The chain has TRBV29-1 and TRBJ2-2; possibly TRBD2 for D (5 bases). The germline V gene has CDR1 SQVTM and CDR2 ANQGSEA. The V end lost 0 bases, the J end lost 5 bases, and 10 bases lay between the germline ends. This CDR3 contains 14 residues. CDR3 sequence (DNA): TGCAGCGTTGAAGACGGGGTGCGGACCGGGGAGCTGTTTTTT. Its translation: CSVEDGVRTGELFF.

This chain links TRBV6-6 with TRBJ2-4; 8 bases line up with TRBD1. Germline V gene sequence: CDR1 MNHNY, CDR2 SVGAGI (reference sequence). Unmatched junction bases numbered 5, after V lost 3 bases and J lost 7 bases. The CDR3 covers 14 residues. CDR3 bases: TGTGCCAGCAGTTATTCGACAGGGGTGAACATTCAGTACTTC. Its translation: CASSYSTGVNIQYF.

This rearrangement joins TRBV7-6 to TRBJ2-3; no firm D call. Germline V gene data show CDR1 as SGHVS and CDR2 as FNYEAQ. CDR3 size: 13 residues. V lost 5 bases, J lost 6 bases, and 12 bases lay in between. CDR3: CASSIDFTDTQYF. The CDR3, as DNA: TGTGCCAGCAGCATAGACTTTACGGATACGCAGTATTTT.

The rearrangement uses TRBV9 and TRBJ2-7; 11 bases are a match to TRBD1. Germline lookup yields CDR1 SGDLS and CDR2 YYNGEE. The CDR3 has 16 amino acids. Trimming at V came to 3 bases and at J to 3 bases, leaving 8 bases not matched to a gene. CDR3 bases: TGTGCCAGCAGCGCAGGTCCGGGACAGGGGGGCTACGAGCAGTACTTC. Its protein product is CASSAGPGQGGYEQYF.

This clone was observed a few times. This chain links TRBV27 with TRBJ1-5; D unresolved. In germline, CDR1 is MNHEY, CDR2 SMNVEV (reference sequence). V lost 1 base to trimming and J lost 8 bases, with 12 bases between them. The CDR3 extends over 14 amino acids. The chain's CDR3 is CASSLLGGSEPQHF. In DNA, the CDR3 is TGTGCCAGCAGTTTATTAGGTGGGAGCGAGCCCCAGCATTTT.

CDR3 nucleotides: TGTGCCAGCAGCTCGCGGGGAGAAGCTTTCTTT. Encoded protein: CASSSRGEAFF. The J gene is TRBJ1-1, the V gene TRBV5-4; D unclear. The germline V gene encodes CDR1 SGHNT and CDR2 YYREEE (reference sequence). V lost 3 bases to trimming and J lost 8 bases, with 8 bases between them. The length of the CDR3 is 11 residues. Supplemented by reference TRBV5-4 and TRBJ1-1, the full variable domain reads ETGVTQSPTHLIKTRGQQVTLRCSSQSGHNTVSWYQQALGQGPQFIFQYYREEENGRGNFPPRFSGLQFPNYSSELNVNALELDDSALYLCASSSRGEAFFGQGTRLTVV.

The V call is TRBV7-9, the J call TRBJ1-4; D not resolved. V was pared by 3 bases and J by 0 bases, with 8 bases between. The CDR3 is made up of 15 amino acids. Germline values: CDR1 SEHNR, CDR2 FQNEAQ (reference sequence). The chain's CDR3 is CASSLGDATNEKLFF. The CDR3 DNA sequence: TGTGCCAGCAGCTTGGGCGACGCAACTAATGAAAAACTGTTTTTT.

The CDR3 DNA is TGTGCCAGCAGGAAGCGGGAGGGCCCGCGGGAGACCCAGTACTTC. It specifies CASRKREGPRETQYF. The rearrangement joins TRBV7-9 to TRBJ2-5; 10 nucleotides agree with TRBD2. Germline assignment: CDR1 SEHNR and CDR2 FQNEAQ (reference sequence). V shed 6 bases and J 5 bases; nucleotides not matched to a gene: 9. The CDR3 has 15 residues.

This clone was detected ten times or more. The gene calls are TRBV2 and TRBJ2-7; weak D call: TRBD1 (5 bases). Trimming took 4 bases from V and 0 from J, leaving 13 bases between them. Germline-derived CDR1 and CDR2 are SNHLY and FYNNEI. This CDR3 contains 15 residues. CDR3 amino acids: CASSAGRANSYEQYF. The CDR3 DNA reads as TGTGCCAGCAGTGCGGGCAGGGCCAACTCCTACGAGCAGTACTTC.

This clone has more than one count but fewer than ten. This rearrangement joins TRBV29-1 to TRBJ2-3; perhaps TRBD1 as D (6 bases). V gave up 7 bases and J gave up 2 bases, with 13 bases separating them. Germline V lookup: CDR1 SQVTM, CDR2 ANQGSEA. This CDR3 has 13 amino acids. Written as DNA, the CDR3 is TGCAGCGGCAACAGGGTGGACACAGATACGCAGTATTTT. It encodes CSGNRVDTDTQYF.